The T cell receptor (beta chain) described here comes from a study of blood T cell repertoires in COVID-19. This clone was counted a few times. The V end lost 4 bases, the J end lost 3 bases, and 10 bases lay between the germline ends. Germline V gives CDR1 LGHDT, CDR2 YNNKEL (reference sequence). This CDR3 comprises 15 residues. Sequencing used immunoSEQ multiplex PCR; TCRdb keeps in-frame clones, though not all of them. The table records under 150,000 clones, roughly nine tenths of them present only once. Sequenced: peripheral blood. The clonotype comes from a man aged 50-60 years with active COVID-19. The chain carries TRBV3-1 (or the pseudogene TRBV3-2) and TRBJ1-6, with D possibly TRBD1 on 6 matching bases. CDR3 residues: CASSRGQSYNSPLHF. As DNA, the CDR3 is TGTGCCAGCAGCCGGGGGCAGAGCTATAATTCACCCCTCCACTTT.